This TCR beta chain was profiled in a study of blood T cell repertoires in COVID-19. As originally analysed: Estimated nucleated cell counts came from reference gene primer amplification. The data were produced by immunoSEQ multiplex PCR, yet TCRdb's version contains in-frame clones alone and is incomplete. V and J calls plus clone size are reproduced from that table; the DNA served to infer D and trimming. Of 140,000 or so clones in the sample, 90% were seen once. V trimming: 7 bases; J trimming: 4 bases; junction bases outside the gene matches: 9. CDR1 is LNHNV, CDR2 YYDKDF, per germline (reference sequence). The CDR3 runs 15 residues.

Material: peripheral blood. The clonotype comes from a woman of 80 years or more with acute or convalescent COVID-19. V usage is TRBV15 and J usage is TRBJ1-3, with 8 bases identical to TRBD1. As DNA, the CDR3 is TGTGCCACCACGCTGTTGGGACAGGTCGGAAACACCATATATTTT. Translated, it gives CATTLLGQVGNTIYF.